A single sample gave rise to the 21 T cell receptor beta chains below, sequenced in a study of early T cells in non-severe SARS-CoV-2 infection. MiXCR, run by TCRdb on the 5' RACE reads, gives a single entry per CDR3 protein. In the table there are 69,000 or so distinct CDR3 sequences, about 9% of which are singletons. The sample was whole blood. The receptors were sampled from an adult who was a healthcare worker with PCR-confirmed SARS-CoV-2 infection or an uninfected control (not recorded which).

This clonotype was counted at least ten times. The chain uses TRBV19 and TRBJ1-1; no firm D call. The germline V and J ends were trimmed by 9 bases and 5 bases, with 16 bases remaining between them. The CDR3 is made up of 13 amino acids. CDR1 LNHDA and CDR2 SQIVND come from the germline V gene (reference sequence). The CDR3 DNA reads as TGTGCCAGCCAAGGGTGGAGGGAAACTGAAGCTTTCTTT. Translation: CASQGWRETEAFF.

This clonotype was seen repeatedly, ten times or more. J is TRBJ1-3 and V is TRBV18, with a weak D call TRBD1 (6 bases). Germline CDR1 is KGHSH and CDR2 is LQKENI. Deletions cut 3 bases from V and 1 base from J, with 16 bases between. CDR3 length: 17 amino acids. The CDR3 region is CASSPGGGTSSGNTIYF. The CDR3 bases are TGTGCCAGCTCACCGGGAGGGGGAACTTCATCTGGAAACACCATATATTTT.

Ten or more counts support this clonotype. In nucleotides, the CDR3 is TGTGCCAGCAGCTCCAAAGGAGGCTTTCGGGAAAAACTGTTTTTT. Its translation is CASSSKGGFREKLFF. This chain joins TRBV7-2 and TRBJ1-4; D uncertain. CDR1 and CDR2 from the germline V gene are SGHTA and FQGNSA. The CDR3 has 15 residues. Between the trimmed V and J ends, which lost 4 bases and 8 bases, there was a span of 17 bases.

There are many counts of this clonotype. The V call is TRBV30, the J call TRBJ1-1; maybe TRBD1 (5 bases). V lost 4 bases and J 6 bases, leaving 9 bases between the germline ends. In germline, CDR1 is GTSNPN, CDR2 SVGIG (reference sequence). There are 11 residues in the CDR3. The CDR3: CAWTWGPEAFF. DNA of the CDR3: TGTGCCTGGACGTGGGGCCCTGAAGCTTTCTTT. Supplemented by reference TRBV30 and TRBJ1-1, the full variable domain reads SQTIHQWPATLVQPVGSPLSLECTVEGTSNPNLYWYRQAAGRGLQLLFYSVGIGQISSEVPQNLSASRPQDRQFILSSKKLLLSDSGFYLCAWTWGPEAFFGQGTRLTVV.

As regards this clonotype: This may come from a read error, since a much larger clone is one base off. The chain combines TRBV7-9 with TRBJ2-3; TRBD1 matches at 7 bases. The V gene end was trimmed by 4 bases and the J gene end by 4 bases; junction bases not matched to a gene: 14. The CDR3 is 17 amino acids. Germline CDR1 SEHNR, CDR2 FQNEAQ (reference sequence). CDR3 sequence: CASSYQGQVEGADTQYF. CDR3 DNA: TGTGCCAGCAGCTACCAAGGACAGGTAGAGGGCGCAGATACGCAGTATTTT.

The chain links TRBV7-3 to TRBJ1-2; 7 bases line up with TRBD1. CDR1 and CDR2 (germline): SGHTA, FQGTGA. This CDR3 comprises 14 residues. Unmatched junction bases numbered 6, after V lost 0 bases and J lost 8 bases. CDR3 nucleotides: TGTGCCAGCAGCTTAACGGGCACAGGGGAAGGCTACACCTTC. Its protein is CASSLTGTGEGYTF.

This clonotype was recorded a few times. In nucleotides, the CDR3 is TGTGCCAGCAGCGTAGCTCAGGGCAATGAGCAGTTCTTC. Translation gives CASSVAQGNEQFF. The V gene is TRBV9, the J gene TRBJ2-1; D is possibly TRBD1 (5 bases). The CDR3 covers 13 residues. CDR1 and CDR2 (germline): SGDLS, YYNGEE. V was shortened by 0 bases and J by 6 bases, with 7 bases between the two germline ends.

The chain carries TRBV7-9 and TRBJ2-1, with D perhaps matching TRBD1 or TRBD2 (5 bases each). CDR1 and CDR2 (germline): SEHNR, FQNEAQ (reference sequence). CDR3 size: 12 residues. With 5 bases removed from V and 10 bases from J, the gap between germline ends came to 12 bases. The CDR3 loop reads CASSRGPTEQFF. The CDR3 nucleotides are TGTGCCAGCAGCAGGGGACCAACAGAGCAGTTCTTC.

CDR3 nucleotides: TGTGCCAGCAGCCAAGATCTGACAGTCTACGAGCAGTACTTC. Amino acids: CASSQDLTVYEQYF. This chain connects TRBV4-2 to TRBJ2-7; tentative D call: TRBD1 (5 bases). The CDR3 runs to 14 residues. Germline values: CDR1 LGHNA, CDR2 YNFKEQ. Trimming took 0 bases from V and 3 from J, leaving 9 bases between them.

In this sample, this clonotype turned up a few times. The rearrangement joins TRBV5-6 to TRBJ2-7, with 7 positions matching TRBD1. The CDR3 covers 13 residues. J gave up 2 bases and V 4 bases, and 3 bases lay outside the gene matches. Germline V gives CDR1 SGHDT, CDR2 YYEEEE. CDR3 in amino acids: CASSPGQTYEQYF. The CDR3, as DNA: TGTGCCAGCAGCCCGGGACAGACCTACGAGCAGTACTTC.

This clonotype was counted ten times or more. The genes are TRBV7-2 and TRBJ2-1; D gene uncertain. The V gene's germline CDR1 is SGHTA and CDR2 FQGNSA. This CDR3 spans 15 amino acids. Trimming removed 1 base at V and 0 bases at J, with 7 bases between. CDR3 region: CASSLDWGSYNEQFF. The DNA of the CDR3 is TGTGCCAGCAGCTTAGATTGGGGCTCCTACAATGAGCAGTTCTTC.

Many counts were recorded for this clonotype. This chain links TRBV2 with TRBJ2-7; D not certain. Germline V gives CDR1 SNHLY, CDR2 FYNNEI. This CDR3 has 14 amino acids. V lost 6 bases and J 1 base, leaving 13 bases between the germline ends. CDR3 sequence reads: CASSDGSQSYEQYF. The CDR3 DNA reads TGTGCCAGCAGCGATGGCAGTCAATCCTACGAGCAGTACTTC.

This clonotype was seen repeatedly, ten times or more. The V gene is TRBV4-3, the J gene TRBJ2-3, with unresolved D. This CDR3 region has 15 residues. The germline gives CDR1 LGHNA, CDR2 YSLEER. Trimming took 4 bases from V and 4 from J, leaving 15 bases between them. CDR3 sequence reads: CASSLGSLPADTQYF. In DNA form, the CDR3 reads TGCGCCAGCAGCCTCGGTTCCCTACCCGCAGATACGCAGTATTTT.

This clonotype was recorded a few times. The chain employs TRBV7-2 and TRBJ1-1, with 8 bases that match TRBD1. Germline CDR1 SGHTA, CDR2 FQGNSA. V shed 1 base and J 4 bases; nucleotides not matched to a gene: 5. The CDR3 spans 15 residues. CDR3 DNA: TGTGCCAGCAGCTTAGATTACAGGGGGACCACTGAAGCTTTCTTT. The encoded protein is CASSLDYRGTTEAFF.

This clonotype showed up many times. The chain recombines TRBV20-1 with TRBJ2-7; 7 bases agree with TRBD1. The length of the CDR3 is 15 residues. Germline trimming cut 5 bases from V and 4 bases from J; bases unmatched to any gene: 14. Germline V CDR1 and CDR2: DFQATT, SNEGSKA (reference sequence). The chain's CDR3 is CSASGTASGLYEQYF. In nucleotides, the CDR3 is TGCAGTGCTTCCGGGACAGCCTCCGGACTTTACGAGCAGTACTTC.

This clonotype was observed a handful of times. The chain employs TRBV30 and TRBJ2-7, with TRBD1 identical over 9 bases. The germline CDR1 and CDR2 sequences are GTSNPN and SVGIG (reference sequence). This CDR3 comprises 13 residues. With V trimmed by 7 bases and J by 2 bases, 6 bases remained unmatched. The CDR3: CALTTGGTYEQYF. The CDR3 DNA is TGTGCCTTGACGACAGGGGGTACCTACGAGCAGTACTTC.

The gene calls are TRBV18 and TRBJ2-7; TRBD1 is a possible D gene (6 bases). The CDR3 runs 14 residues. CDR1 is KGHSH, CDR2 LQKENI, per germline. V lost 3 bases and J lost 1, with 10 bases in between. CDR3 coding DNA: TGTGCCAGCTCACCTGGACAGCCTTCCTACGAGCAGTACTTC. Translation gives CASSPGQPSYEQYF.

In its sample, this clonotype was seen many times. CDR3 coding DNA: TGTGCCAGCAGCCGGGGGCAGGGAAGTCAGCCCCAGCATTTT. It codes for CASSRGQGSQPQHF. The rearrangement links TRBV3-1 to TRBJ1-5; D might be TRBD1 (6 bases). Deletions cut 4 bases from V and 6 bases from J, with 13 bases between. There are 14 residues in the CDR3. Per the germline V gene, CDR1 is LGHDT and CDR2 is YNNKEL (reference sequence). Variable domain in full (rest from reference TRBV3-1 and TRBJ1-5): DTAVSQTPKYLVTQMGNDKSIKCEQNLGHDTMYWYKQDSKKFLKIMFSYNNKELIINETVPNRFSPKSPDKAHLNLHINSLELGDSAVYFCASSRGQGSQPQHFGDGTRLSIL.

CDR3 sequence (DNA): TGTGCCAGCAGCAAAGGAGTAGGGGGCTATGGCTACACCTTC. Translated: CASSKGVGGYGYTF. The chain uses TRBV21-1 and TRBJ1-2; the table's D call of TRBD1 was not tested on the DNA. TRBV21-1 is labeled a pseudogene. The CDR3 totals 14 residues.

In this sample, this clonotype turned up a few times. The chain has TRBV7-9 and TRBJ1-1; 7 bases line up with TRBD1. CDR1 is SEHNR, CDR2 FQNEAQ, per germline (reference sequence). V lost 6 bases to trimming and J lost 5 bases; unmatched junction nucleotides: 6. This CDR3 is 13 amino acids long. Written as DNA, the CDR3 is TGTGCCAGCAGACCTGACAGGGTAACTGAAGCTTTCTTT. This sequence encodes CASRPDRVTEAFF.

The V call is TRBV5-4, the J call TRBJ2-2; tentatively, D is TRBD1 or TRBD2 (5 bases each). Germline values: CDR1 SGHNT, CDR2 YYREEE (reference sequence). The CDR3 consists of 14 residues. V lost 4 bases to trimming and J lost 7 bases, with 14 bases between them. CDR3 protein: CASSPLTEGGELFF. For the CDR3, the DNA is TGTGCCAGCAGCCCGTTGACAGAGGGCGGGGAGCTGTTTTTT.